These T cell receptor beta chains were read from a single sample in a study of blood T cell repertoires in COVID-19. The table came from immunoSEQ multiplex PCR; TCRdb's copy has only in-frame clones and leaves some out. The data show roughly 280,000 clones, with about nine tenths seen just once and about 11% held by the top ten. The specimen sequenced was peripheral blood. The receptors here all came from a woman younger than 45 with COVID-19, enrolled during active disease. Both conserved end residues are part of each CDR3. Fields, in order: J gene, clone size, V gene, D gene, CDR3 DNA, CDR3 protein. A D gene is named only where the DNA matches it firmly. Size is omitted from some rows. Given values are once, few, many or a class for expanded clones.

TRBJ2-5 | . | TRBV28 | . | TGTGCCAGCTGTTTAGAGGGGGCGGGGGAGACCCAGTACTTC | CASCLEGAGETQYF
TRBJ1-6 | . | TRBV20-1 | . | TGCAGTGCCTTGCTGGCCTCCCTCCACTTT | CSALLASLHF
TRBJ2-1 | . | TRBV19 | . | TGTGCTAGTAGTGCCCCGGGAGGGGGCCTGGGCAATGAGCAGTTCTTC | CASSAPGGGLGNEQFF
TRBJ2-7 | . | TRBV28 | . | TGTGCCAGCAGGCGAGGGGAGCAGTACTTC | CASRRGEQYF
TRBJ1-1 | once | TRBV29-1 | TRBD1 | TGCAGCGCCCAGGGGGCCGGGATGGTGACTGAAGCTTTCTTT | CSAQGAGMVTEAFF
TRBJ1-5 | few | TRBV24-1 | TRBD1 | TGTGCCACCAGTGCCCGCGGACAGGGTTACAATCAGCCCCAGCATTTT | CATSARGQGYNQPQHF
TRBJ1-4 | . | TRBV7-3 | . | TGTGCCAGCAGCTCGACGGCGGGGGAAAAACTGTTTTTT | CASSSTAGEKLFF
TRBJ2-4 | . | TRBV29-1 | . | TGCAGCGCCGGAGGGGTGGCCAAAAACATTCAGTACTTC | CSAGGVAKNIQYF
TRBJ2-5 | . | TRBV27 | . | TGTGCCAGCAGTTTCTTCCCCCAGGCGGGGCTAGAGACCCAGTACTTC | CASSFFPQAGLETQYF
TRBJ2-6 | . | TRBV28 | . | TGTGCCAGCAGTTTATTGAGGCGGGGGACAATCTCTGGGGCCAACGTCCTGACTTTC | CASSLLRRGTISGANVLTF
TRBJ1-1 | . | TRBV7-3 | . | TGTGCCAGCAGCCAACAGCCGAACACTGAAGCTTTCTTT | CASSQQPNTEAFF
TRBJ1-2 | . | TRBV9 | TRBD1 | TGTGCCAGCAGCGTTGCGGGACAGAACTATGGCTACACCTTC | CASSVAGQNYGYTF
TRBJ1-1 | . | TRBV9 | . | TGTGCCAGCAGCGTGACACCTAACACTGAAGCTTTCTTT | CASSVTPNTEAFF
TRBJ2-3 | . | TRBV7-9 | TRBD1 | TGTGCCAGCAGCCCGTCCGGGACAGAAACGCAGTATTTT | CASSPSGTETQYF
TRBJ1-3 | once | TRBV28 | . | TGTGCCAGCAAGGTAGTGGGAGCGACTGGAAACACCATATATTTT | CASKVVGATGNTIYF
TRBJ1-5 | . | TRBV3-1/TRBV3-2 | . | TGTGCCAGCAGCCAAGATCGGCGGTATCAGCCCCAGCATTTT | CASSQDRRYQPQHF
TRBJ1-1 | . | TRBV11-2 | . | TGTGCCAGCAGCTTAGATGGGGCAGGGAGGCCCACGGCTGAAGCTTTCTTT | CASSLDGAGRPTAEAFF
TRBJ2-4 | . | TRBV4-1 | . | TGCGCCAGCAGCCAAGGAGCCCCAGGGGCGTATACCAAAAACATTCAGTACTTC | CASSQGAPGAYTKNIQYF
TRBJ1-1 | . | TRBV7-8 | TRBD1 | TGTGCCAGCAGCCCCGGGACAGGGGTGGGCGCTGAAGCTTTCTTT | CASSPGTGVGAEAFF
TRBJ2-3 | . | TRBV19 | . | TGTGCCAGTAGTTACAGGGCCGCAGATACGCAGTATTTT | CASSYRAADTQYF
TRBJ1-5 | . | TRBV5-1 | . | TGCGCCAGCAGCTTGGGTCAGGGCGCGGCGCAGCCCCAGCATTTT | CASSLGQGAAQPQHF